This T cell receptor (beta chain) was profiled in a study of CD4 T cells in relation to SARS-CoV-2 and coronaviruses. Turning to the study itself: ViraFEST: approximately nine-day antigen culture of PBMCs, then TCR beta CDR3 sequencing. The restricting HLA molecule for shared crossreactive spike epitopes was mapped.

CDR3 length equals 15 residues. Germline CDR1 SGDLS, CDR2 YYNGEE. Trimming removed 0 bases from V and 2 bases from J, with 12 bases in between. To note about this clone: Its antigen is unknown.

Broader study findings: Pre-pandemic and post-infection samples never came from the same donor.

Before the COVID-19 pandemic, during about 2011-2019, CD4+ T cells were taken from unexposed donors. Isolation of CD4+ T cells took place after roughly nine days in culture. Cells permitting, SARS-CoV-2 S/N and four cold-coronavirus spikes were tested on unexposed-donor CD4+ T cells. Sequenced by immunoSEQ multiplex PCR; TCRdb stores in-frame clones only, minus some. The sample includes 18,000 or so clones, around 73% of them seen just once. The specimen sequenced was CD4+ T cells from PBMCs, cultured in vitro. The J gene is TRBJ2-7, the V gene TRBV9; a possible D gene is TRBD2 (6 bases). The source is a human donor in good health. CDR3 in DNA: TGTGCCAGCAGCGTAGTTAGCGGACCTACCTACGAGCAGTACTTC. This gives the protein CASSVVSGPTYEQYF. The full variable domain, completed using reference TRBV9 and TRBJ2-7, is DSGVTQTPKHLITATGQRVTLRCSPRSGDLSVYWYQQSLDQGLQFLIQYYNGEERAKGNILERFSAQQFPDLHSELNLSSLELGDSALYFCASSVVSGPTYEQYFGPGTRLTVT.